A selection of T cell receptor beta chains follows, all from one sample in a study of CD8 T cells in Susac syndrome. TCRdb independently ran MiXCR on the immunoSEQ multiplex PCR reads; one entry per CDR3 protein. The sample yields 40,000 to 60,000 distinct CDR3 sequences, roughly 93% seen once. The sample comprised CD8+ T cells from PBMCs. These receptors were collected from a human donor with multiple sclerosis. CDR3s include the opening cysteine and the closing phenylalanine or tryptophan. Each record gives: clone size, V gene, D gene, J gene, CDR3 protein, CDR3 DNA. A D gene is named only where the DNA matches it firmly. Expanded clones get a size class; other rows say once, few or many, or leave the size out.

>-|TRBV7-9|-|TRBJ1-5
CASSPVAPGNQPQHF
TGTGCCAGCAGCCCCGTAGCCCCGGGCAATCAGCCCCAGCATTTT
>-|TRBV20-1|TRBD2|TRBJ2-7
CSVPLSGGPYEQYF
TGCAGTGTCCCCCTGAGCGGGGGACCCTACGAGCAGTACTTC
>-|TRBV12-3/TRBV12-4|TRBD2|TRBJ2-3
CASCALAADTQYF
TGTGCCAGCTGCGCCCTAGCGGCAGATACGCAGTATTTT
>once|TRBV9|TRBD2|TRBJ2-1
CASSDSGGKDEQFF
TGTGCCAGCAGCGACTCCGGGGGGAAGGATGAGCAGTTCTTC
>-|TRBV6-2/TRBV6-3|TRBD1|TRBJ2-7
CASIRGPFSYEQYF
TGTGCCAGCATTAGGGGGCCTTTCTCCTACGAGCAGTACTTC
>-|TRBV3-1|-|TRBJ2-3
CASSQENKDTQYF
TGTGCCAGCAGCCAAGAAAACAAAGATACGCAGTATTTT
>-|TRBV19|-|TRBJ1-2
CASNEGMSYGYTF
TGTGCCAGTAACGAGGGAATGTCCTATGGCTACACCTTC
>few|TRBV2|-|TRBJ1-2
CASFRFGALRLGYTF
TGTGCCAGCTTCCGGTTTGGGGCTTTACGTCTCGGCTACACCTTC
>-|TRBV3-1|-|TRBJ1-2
CASSHLLRDEANYGYTF
TGTGCCAGCAGCCATCTCCTCCGGGACGAGGCTAACTATGGCTACACCTTC
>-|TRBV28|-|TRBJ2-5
CASSPGGGETQYF
TGTGCCAGCAGTCCCGGGGGTGGGGAGACCCAGTACTTC
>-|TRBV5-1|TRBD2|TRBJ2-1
CASRNHRLAGARWGDNEQFF
TGCGCCAGCAGGAACCACCGACTAGCGGGGGCCCGGTGGGGGGACAATGAGCAGTTCTTC
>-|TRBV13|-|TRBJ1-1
CASSPGARGNTEAFF
TGTGCCAGCAGCCCCGGGGCGCGTGGGAACACTGAAGCTTTCTTT
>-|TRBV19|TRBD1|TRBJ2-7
CASSILGDRGKQYF
TGTGCCAGTAGTATACTAGGGGACAGGGGAAAGCAGTACTTC
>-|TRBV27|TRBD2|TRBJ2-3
CASSQYRTSDPDTQYF
TGTGCCAGCAGCCAATACAGGACTAGCGACCCAGATACGCAGTATTTT
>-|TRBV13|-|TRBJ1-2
CASSSPTANYGYTF
TGTGCCAGCAGCTCCCCGACAGCTAACTATGGCTACACCTTC
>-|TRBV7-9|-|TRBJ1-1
CASSLDSGVEVFF
TGTGCCAGCAGCTTAGATTCCGGGGTTGAAGTTTTCTTT
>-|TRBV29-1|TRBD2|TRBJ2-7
CSARLAGGHEQYF
TGCAGCGCCCGACTAGCGGGGGGGCACGAGCAGTACTTC